This entry is about one T cell receptor (beta chain). The antigen remains undetermined. The protocol was immunoSEQ multiplex PCR, while the TCRdb copy is restricted to in-frame clones and leaves out a portion. The sample has 40,000 to 60,000 clones, roughly 89% seen once. Germline loops: CDR1 MNHEY, CDR2 SVGAGI. With 6 bases removed from V and 3 bases from J, the gap between germline ends came to 15 bases. CDR3 length equals 14 residues. This entry comes from a study of neoadjuvant nivolumab and ipilimumab in lung cancer. Whole-study context: The combination arm added day-1 ipilimumab 1 mg/kg to nivolumab 3 mg/kg on days 1, 15, 29. Study-level findings and limits: From pretherapy to surgery, tumor richness and clonality rose with dual therapy. Pathologic regression was not significantly tied to TCR clonality. Resected tumors had greater TCR richness and clonality than uninvolved lung.

Sequenced material: blood, taken before neoadjuvant nivolumab, alone or with ipilimumab. The TCR originated in an adult with non-small cell lung cancer. Some clones in this sample may be carry-over from other donors' samples. The genes are TRBV6-5 and TRBJ2-7, with D perhaps matching TRBD1 (5 bases). CDR3 nucleotides: TGTGCCAGCAGCCCACAAACCCAGGGCTACGAGCAGTACTTC. This codes for CASSPQTQGYEQYF.